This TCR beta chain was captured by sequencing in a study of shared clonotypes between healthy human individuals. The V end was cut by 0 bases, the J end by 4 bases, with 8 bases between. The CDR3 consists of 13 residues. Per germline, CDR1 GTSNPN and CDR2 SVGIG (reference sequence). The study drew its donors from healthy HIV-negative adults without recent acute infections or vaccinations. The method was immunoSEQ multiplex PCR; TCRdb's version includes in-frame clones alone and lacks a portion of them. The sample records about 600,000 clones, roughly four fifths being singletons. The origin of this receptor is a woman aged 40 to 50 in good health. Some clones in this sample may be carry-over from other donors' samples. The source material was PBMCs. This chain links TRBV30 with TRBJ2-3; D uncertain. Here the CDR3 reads CAWSVGLADTQYF. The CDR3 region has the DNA TGTGCCTGGAGTGTAGGGCTGGCAGATACGCAGTATTTT.